The clone carrying this T cell receptor beta chain was seen once. Its antigen is still unknown. The length of the CDR3 is 15 residues. Germline CDR1 is DFQATT and CDR2 is SNEGSKA (reference sequence). The ends were cut back, 2 bases at V and 2 bases at J, with 13 bases in the middle. This specimen comes from a study of T-cell memory formation after mild COVID-19. Findings and limits, study-wide: Confirmation was lacking for SARS-CoV-2 specificity of second-wave clones that peaked on day 37. Contracting clones from day 15 to 85 showed balanced CD4/CD8; later expanders favored CD4+.

TCRdb itself ran the 5' RACE reads through MiXCR, one entry per CDR3 protein. The table records about 430,000 distinct CDR3 sequences, roughly 18% of them present only once. The chain links TRBV20-1 to TRBJ1-5; possibly TRBD1 for D (6 bases). The specimen was PBMCs or a T cell subset sorted from them (not recorded which). The clonotype was recovered from a man aged 18 to 30 who had mild COVID-19 (a few samples of this study predate the infection). Cell type and time point are not known. CDR3 sequence (DNA): TGCAGTGCTAGACCCGGACAGTTTCGCAATCAGCCCCAGCATTTT. Translated: CSARPGQFRNQPQHF.